This entry lists 28 T cell receptor beta chains sequenced from one sample in a study of T cell responses to AZD1222 COVID-19 vaccine. Assay used: immunoSEQ multiplex PCR; TCRdb lists only in-frame clones, some missing. The sample carries under 200,000 clones, around nine tenths recorded once. Sample: peripheral blood, taken 28 days after the second dose of the MenACWY control vaccine. The receptor source for this set is an adult who received the MenACWY meningococcal vaccine as a control.

The chain employs TRBV7-9 and TRBJ2-1, with D tentatively TRBD2 (5 bases). Trimming stripped 2 bases from V and 1 base from J, with 15 bases between. The CDR3 is made up of 17 amino acids. Per germline, CDR1 SEHNR and CDR2 FQNEAQ (reference sequence). The CDR3 spells CASSLKSRGPSYNEQFF. DNA of the CDR3: TGTGCCAGCAGCTTAAAATCTCGCGGGCCATCCTACAATGAGCAGTTCTTC.

The chain uses TRBV10-3 and TRBJ1-2; D is undetermined. CDR1 and CDR2 (germline): ENHRY, SYGVKD. Trimming stripped 0 bases from V and 3 bases from J, with 14 bases between. This CDR3 region has 16 residues. The CDR3 sequence: CAISESDMKAHYGYTF. The CDR3 DNA is TGTGCCATCAGTGAGTCGGATATGAAGGCACACTATGGCTACACCTTC.

V usage is TRBV24-1 and J usage is TRBJ2-5; the D gene is possibly TRBD2 (7 bases). Germline CDR1 KGHDR, CDR2 SFDVKD. V shed 9 bases and J shed 5 bases, with 27 bases lying between them. The CDR3 is 17 amino acids. CDR3 sequence (DNA): TGTGCCACCTCCGGGAGCAGGGGAGGGTCTTTCGGCGAGACCCAGTACTTC. Protein product: CATSGSRGGSFGETQYF.

This sequence joins TRBV3-1 (or the pseudogene TRBV3-2) and TRBJ2-1, with TRBD2 identical over 8 bases. The CDR3 contains 16 residues. Germline V lookup: CDR1 LGHDT, CDR2 YNNKEL (reference sequence). V dropped 2 bases and J dropped 0; count of bases not matched to a gene: 3. In DNA, the CDR3 is TGTGCCAGCAGCCAAAAGAGCGGGAGCTCCTACAATGAGCAGTTCTTC. Protein sequence: CASSQKSGSSYNEQFF.

The chain employs TRBV18 and TRBJ1-1, with D maybe TRBD1 (5 bases). The germline V and J ends were trimmed by 1 base and 1 base, with 13 bases remaining between them. The CDR3 extends over 16 amino acids. Germline CDR1 is KGHSH and CDR2 is LQKENI. Written as DNA, the CDR3 is TGTGCCAGCTCACCACTTCGGGGTGGACAGAACACTGAAGCTTTCTTT. Translation: CASSPLRGGQNTEAFF.

About this clone: Other DNA sequences in the sample encode the same CDR3. The V and J genes are TRBV12-3 or TRBV12-4 and TRBJ1-2; D is possibly TRBD1 (5 bases). Trimming pared 1 base from V and 5 bases from J, leaving 5 bases between. The CDR3 runs 12 residues. CDR3: CASSLEGYGYTF. Written as DNA, the CDR3 is TGTGCCAGCAGTTTAGAGGGGTATGGCTACACCTTC.

The chain couples TRBV19 to TRBJ2-2; D perhaps matches TRBD1 (5 bases). V was clipped by 3 bases and J by 0 bases, with 5 bases between them. Germline V CDR1 and CDR2: LNHDA, SQIVND (reference sequence). This CDR3 spans 14 amino acids. In DNA form, the CDR3 reads TGTGCCAGTAGTATGACAGCGAACACCGGGGAGCTGTTTTTT. Translation gives CASSMTANTGELFF.

The rearrangement uses TRBV14 and TRBJ2-1; D remains ambiguous. CDR3 length: 12 residues. Between the trimmed V and J ends, which lost 4 bases and 5 bases, there was a span of 6 bases. CDR1 and CDR2 from the germline V gene are SGHDN and FVKESK. The CDR3 protein is CASSLKNNEQFF. The DNA of the CDR3 is TGTGCCAGCAGCCTTAAAAACAATGAGCAGTTCTTC.

This clone was counted once. The V gene is TRBV6-5, the J gene TRBJ2-7, with D possibly being TRBD2 (6 bases). The CDR3 has 15 residues. Germline V gene data show CDR1 as MNHEY and CDR2 as SVGAGI. V lost 5 bases to trimming and J lost 0 bases, with 14 bases between them. The CDR3, as DNA: TGTGCCAGCAGTCCCCCGGGGGTTACCTCCTACGAGCAGTACTTC. Its translation is CASSPPGVTSYEQYF.

The rearrangement uses TRBV9 and TRBJ1-5; D uncertain. CDR3 size: 14 residues. Germline-derived CDR1 and CDR2 are SGDLS and YYNGEE. Trimming removed 4 bases at V and 0 bases at J, with 8 bases between. The CDR3 loop is CASSRGDSNQPQHF. The CDR3 region has the DNA TGTGCCAGCAGCCGGGGTGATAGCAATCAGCCCCAGCATTTT. The full variable domain, its missing parts supplied by reference TRBV9 and TRBJ1-5, is DSGVTQTPKHLITATGQRVTLRCSPRSGDLSVYWYQQSLDQGLQFLIQYYNGEERAKGNILERFSAQQFPDLHSELNLSSLELGDSALYFCASSRGDSNQPQHFGDGTRLSIL.

The gene calls are TRBV7-9 and TRBJ2-2; D uncertain. V was cut by 1 base and J by 5 bases, with 8 bases left in between. Germline assignment: CDR1 SEHNR and CDR2 FQNEAQ (reference sequence). The CDR3 is made up of 14 amino acids. CDR3 amino acids: CASSLVGSTGELFF. CDR3 bases: TGTGCCAGCAGCTTAGTGGGGTCAACCGGGGAGCTGTTTTTT. Using reference TRBV7-9 and TRBJ2-2 for the parts outside the CDR3, the full variable domain is DTGVSQNPRHKITKRGQNVTFRCDPISEHNRLYWYRQTLGQGPEFLTYFQNEAQLEKSRLLSDRFSAERPKGSFSTLEIQRTEQGDSAMYLCASSLVGSTGELFFGEGSRLTVL.

This clone was observed a single time. This chain connects TRBV13 to TRBJ2-7; 9 bases are a match to TRBD2. Germline CDR1 reads PRHDT; CDR2 reads FYEKMQ (reference sequence). The CDR3 covers 18 residues. V trimming: 5 bases; J trimming: 0 bases; junction bases outside the gene matches: 14. This chain's CDR3 is CASSHYISGRQISYEQYF. DNA for the CDR3: TGTGCCAGCAGCCATTATATCAGCGGGAGGCAAATCTCCTACGAGCAGTACTTC. The complete variable domain, with remaining parts taken from reference TRBV13 and TRBJ2-7, reads AAGVIQSPRHLIKEKRETATLKCYPIPRHDTVYWYQQGPGQDPQFLISFYEKMQSDKGSIPDRFSAQQFSDYHSELNMSSLELGDSALYFCASSHYISGRQISYEQYFGPGTRLTVT.

The chain employs TRBV3-1 (or the pseudogene TRBV3-2) and TRBJ2-3; 8 bases fit TRBD2. Germline trimming cut 4 bases from V and 2 bases from J; bases unmatched to any gene: 8. The germline gives CDR1 LGHDT, CDR2 YNNKEL (reference sequence). The CDR3 covers 16 residues. CDR3 bases: TGTGCCAGCAGCCCCCTGGCGGGAGGTTCCACAGATACGCAGTATTTT. Translation: CASSPLAGGSTDTQYF.

The chain uses TRBV7-2 and TRBJ2-7; the D gene is possibly TRBD1 (6 bases). CDR1 is SGHTA and CDR2 is FQGNSA in the germline V gene. V lost 5 bases to trimming and J lost 1 base, with 9 bases between them. The CDR3 loop spans 13 amino acids. CDR3 in amino acids: CASSRDRSYEQYF. In DNA form, the CDR3 reads TGTGCCAGCAGCCGTGACAGGTCCTACGAGCAGTACTTC.

The J gene is TRBJ2-2, the V gene TRBV5-3; possibly TRBD2 for D (5 bases). TRBV5-3 is recorded as an ORF, its role being uncertain. The CDR3 covers 16 residues. V was trimmed by 0 bases and J by 3 bases, leaving 12 bases between them. For the CDR3, the DNA is TGTGCCAGAAGCTTGGTGTGGCAGGAGGACACCGGGGAGCTGTTTTTT. It encodes CARSLVWQEDTGELFF.

The rearrangement uses TRBV20-1 and TRBJ2-7; D uncertain. CDR1 is DFQATT and CDR2 is SNEGSKA in the germline V gene (reference sequence). Trimming took off 3 bases at V and 5 bases at J, with 11 bases between the two ends. CDR3 length: 12 residues. The CDR3: CSASADSNEQYF. The CDR3 nucleotides read TGCAGTGCTAGTGCGGATAGTAACGAGCAGTACTTC.

The rearrangement joins TRBV30 to TRBJ2-7; TRBD2 matches 10 bases. Germline V gene data show CDR1 as GTSNPN and CDR2 as SVGIG (reference sequence). There are 16 residues in the CDR3. The trim removed 5 bases at V and 6 bases at J, leaving 16 bases unmatched. The chain's CDR3 is CAWGATELAGRREQYF. CDR3 bases: TGTGCCTGGGGGGCTACTGAACTAGCGGGAAGGCGCGAGCAGTACTTC.

This chain uses TRBV9 with TRBJ1-5, with TRBD1 identical over 11 bases. V lost 4 bases, J lost 5 bases, and 2 bases stayed unmatched. Germline-derived CDR1 and CDR2 are SGDLS and YYNGEE. The CDR3 contains 14 residues. The CDR3 nucleotides read TGTGCCAGCAGCTTGGGACAGGGGGATCAGCCCCAGCATTTT. This sequence encodes CASSLGQGDQPQHF.

V and J are TRBV7-2 and TRBJ1-2, with unresolved D. The CDR3 extends over 13 amino acids. Trimming removed 1 base at V and 3 bases at J, with 6 bases between. Germline loops: CDR1 SGHTA, CDR2 FQGNSA. The CDR3 region is CASSLVVYYGYTF. Here the CDR3 DNA reads TGTGCCAGCAGCTTAGTCGTCTACTATGGCTACACCTTC.

V is TRBV28 and J is TRBJ1-6; D may be TRBD1 (6 bases). Trimming took off 1 base at V and 4 bases at J, with 11 bases between the two ends. CDR3 length: 16 amino acids. Germline V lookup: CDR1 MDHEN, CDR2 SYDVKM. The CDR3 nucleotides are TGTGCCAGCAGTTTATCAGGGGAAGGTTATAATTCACCCCTCCACTTT. Its translation is CASSLSGEGYNSPLHF.

In its sample, this clone was seen a few times. The chain employs TRBV28 and TRBJ2-7; the D gene is possibly TRBD2 (6 bases). Looked up from germline, CDR1 is MDHEN and CDR2 is SYDVKM. The CDR3 totals 16 residues. The germline V and J ends were trimmed by 5 bases and 6 bases, with 23 bases remaining between them. The CDR3 DNA is TGTGCCAGCAGTCCACCGCCGGGGCGGGGAGGTATCGAGCAGTACTTC. Translated: CASSPPPGRGGIEQYF.

The chain is built from TRBV6-5 and TRBJ1-5; 7 nucleotides line up with TRBD1. V shed 10 bases and J 2 bases; nucleotides not matched to a gene: 11. Looked up from germline, CDR1 is MNHEY and CDR2 is SVGAGI. This CDR3 has 15 residues. The CDR3 DNA reads as TGTGCCACCGGCCGACAGGGAAGGGGCAATCAGCCCCAGCATTTT. It translates to CATGRQGRGNQPQHF.

The chain carries TRBV5-1 and TRBJ1-6; D ambiguous. Trimming took off 3 bases at V and 6 bases at J, with 19 bases between the two ends. This CDR3 comprises 17 residues. Germline lookup yields CDR1 SGHRS and CDR2 YFSETQ. The CDR3 sequence is CASSWAGLGLPNSPLHF. The CDR3 DNA reads as TGCGCCAGCAGCTGGGCGGGGTTGGGTCTACCTAATTCACCCCTCCACTTT.

The V call is TRBV29-1, the J call TRBJ1-4, with a weak D call TRBD1 (5 bases). V was cut by 8 bases and J by 7 bases, with 17 bases left in between. The CDR3 runs to 13 residues. Germline V gene sequence: CDR1 SQVTM, CDR2 ANQGSEA. CDR3 DNA sequence: TGCAGCACCAGGAGGGGACTAGGTGAAAAACTGTTTTTT. This translates into CSTRRGLGEKLFF.

This clone was detected only once. The chain joins TRBV9 to TRBJ2-7; D tentatively reads TRBD1 or TRBD2 (5 bases each). The CDR3 length is 15 residues. With 0 bases removed from V and 2 bases from J, the gap between germline ends came to 12 bases. Germline CDR1 is SGDLS and CDR2 is YYNGEE. The CDR3 nucleotides are TGTGCCAGCAGCGTAGAGCCTGGGACGACCTACGAGCAGTACTTC. Its translation is CASSVEPGTTYEQYF.

This chain joins TRBV5-1 and TRBJ2-1; TRBD1 matches 7 bases. The ends lost 2 bases at V and 9 bases at J; junction bases unmatched: 14. The CDR3 totals 16 residues. CDR1 is SGHRS and CDR2 is YFSETQ in the germline V gene. CDR3 amino acids: CASSFPGQGVFSEQFF. The CDR3, as DNA: TGCGCCAGCAGCTTTCCGGGGCAGGGGGTGTTTAGTGAGCAGTTCTTC. The variable domain in full, completed from reference TRBV5-1 and TRBJ2-1, reads KAGVTQTPRYLIKTRGQQVTLSCSPISGHRSVSWYQQTPGQGLQFLFEYFSETQRNKGNFPGRFSGRQFSNSRSEMNVSTLELGDSALYLCASSFPGQGVFSEQFFGPGTRLTVL.

The V gene is TRBV19, the J gene TRBJ2-2; D remains unclear. The CDR3 length is 11 residues. CDR1 is LNHDA and CDR2 is SQIVND in the germline V gene (reference sequence). The V end was cut by 8 bases, the J end by 2 bases, with 3 bases between. The chain's CDR3 is CASHNTGELFF. For the CDR3, the DNA is TGTGCCAGTCATAACACCGGGGAGCTGTTTTTT.

The genes are TRBV9 and TRBJ1-4, with TRBD1 as a possible D gene (6 bases). This CDR3 is 16 amino acids long. Trimming took off 6 bases at V and 0 bases at J, with 15 bases between the two ends. Germline-derived CDR1 and CDR2 are SGDLS and YYNGEE. The CDR3 sequence is CASTAGAFATNEKLFF. Here the CDR3 DNA reads TGTGCCAGCACGGCAGGGGCCTTCGCAACTAATGAAAAACTGTTTTTT. The full variable domain, its missing parts supplied by reference TRBV9 and TRBJ1-4, is DSGVTQTPKHLITATGQRVTLRCSPRSGDLSVYWYQQSLDQGLQFLIQYYNGEERAKGNILERFSAQQFPDLHSELNLSSLELGDSALYFCASTAGAFATNEKLFFGSGTQLSVL.